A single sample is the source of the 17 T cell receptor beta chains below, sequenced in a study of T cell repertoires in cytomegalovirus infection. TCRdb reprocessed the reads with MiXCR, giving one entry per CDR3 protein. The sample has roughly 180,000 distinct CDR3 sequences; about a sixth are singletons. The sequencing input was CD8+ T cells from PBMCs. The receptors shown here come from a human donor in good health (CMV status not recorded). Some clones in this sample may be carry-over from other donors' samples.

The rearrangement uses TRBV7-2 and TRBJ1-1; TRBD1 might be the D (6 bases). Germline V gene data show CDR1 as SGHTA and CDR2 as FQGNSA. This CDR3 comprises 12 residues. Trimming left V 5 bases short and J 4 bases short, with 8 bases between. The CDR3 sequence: CASSAGVTEAFF. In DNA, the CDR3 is TGTGCCAGCAGCGCAGGGGTCACTGAAGCTTTCTTT.

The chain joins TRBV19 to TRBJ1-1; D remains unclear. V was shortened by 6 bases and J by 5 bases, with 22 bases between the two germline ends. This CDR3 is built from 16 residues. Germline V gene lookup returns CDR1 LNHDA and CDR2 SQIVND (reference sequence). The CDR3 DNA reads TGTGCCAGTAGCGAAAGAGGCAACCCCCGGAGGACTGAAGCTTTCTTT. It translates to CASSERGNPRRTEAFF.

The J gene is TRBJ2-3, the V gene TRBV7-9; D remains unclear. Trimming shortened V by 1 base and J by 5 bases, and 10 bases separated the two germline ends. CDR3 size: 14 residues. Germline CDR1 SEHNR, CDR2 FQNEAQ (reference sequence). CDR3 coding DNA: TGTGCCAGCAGCTTAGAGTCTAGGGAAGATACGCAGTATTTT. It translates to CASSLESREDTQYF. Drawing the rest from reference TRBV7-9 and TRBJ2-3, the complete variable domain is DTGVSQNPRHKITKRGQNVTFRCDPISEHNRLYWYRQTLGQGPEFLTYFQNEAQLEKSRLLSDRFSAERPKGSFSTLEIQRTEQGDSAMYLCASSLESREDTQYFGPGTRLTVL.

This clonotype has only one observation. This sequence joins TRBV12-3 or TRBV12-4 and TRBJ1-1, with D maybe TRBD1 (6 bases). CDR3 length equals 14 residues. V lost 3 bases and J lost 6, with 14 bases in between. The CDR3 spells CASSFNGPGAEAFF. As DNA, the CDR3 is TGTGCCAGCAGTTTTAACGGCCCAGGGGCTGAAGCTTTCTTT.

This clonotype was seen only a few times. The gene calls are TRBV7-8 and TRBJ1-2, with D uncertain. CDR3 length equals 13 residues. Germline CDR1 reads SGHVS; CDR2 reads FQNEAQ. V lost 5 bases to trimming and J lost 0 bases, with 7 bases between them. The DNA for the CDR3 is TGTGCCAGCAGCCCTCAACCTAACTATGGCTACACCTTC. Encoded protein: CASSPQPNYGYTF.

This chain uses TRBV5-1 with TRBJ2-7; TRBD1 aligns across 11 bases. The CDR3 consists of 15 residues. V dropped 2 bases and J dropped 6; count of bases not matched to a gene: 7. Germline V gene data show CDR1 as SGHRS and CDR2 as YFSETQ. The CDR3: CASSFGTGGTGEQYF. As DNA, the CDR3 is TGCGCCAGCAGCTTTGGGACAGGGGGAACGGGCGAGCAGTACTTC. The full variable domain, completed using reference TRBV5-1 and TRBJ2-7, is KAGVTQTPRYLIKTRGQQVTLSCSPISGHRSVSWYQQTPGQGLQFLFEYFSETQRNKGNFPGRFSGRQFSNSRSEMNVSTLELGDSALYLCASSFGTGGTGEQYFGPGTRLTVT.

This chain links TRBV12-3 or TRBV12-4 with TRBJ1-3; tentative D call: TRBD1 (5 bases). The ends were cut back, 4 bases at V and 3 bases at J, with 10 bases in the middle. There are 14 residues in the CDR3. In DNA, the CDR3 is TGTGCCAGCAGTTCCCAGGGAGTTGGAAACACCATATATTTT. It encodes CASSSQGVGNTIYF.

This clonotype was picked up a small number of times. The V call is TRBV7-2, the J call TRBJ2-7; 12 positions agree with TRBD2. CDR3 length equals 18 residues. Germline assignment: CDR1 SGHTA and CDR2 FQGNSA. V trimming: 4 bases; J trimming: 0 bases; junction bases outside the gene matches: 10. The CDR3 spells CASSSAYPSGGDSYEQYF. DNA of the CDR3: TGTGCCAGCAGCTCAGCCTATCCTAGCGGGGGGGACTCCTACGAGCAGTACTTC.

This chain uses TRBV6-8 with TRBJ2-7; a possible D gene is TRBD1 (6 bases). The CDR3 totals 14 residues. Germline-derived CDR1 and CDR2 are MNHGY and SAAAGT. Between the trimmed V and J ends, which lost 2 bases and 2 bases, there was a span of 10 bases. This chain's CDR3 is CASSYQGRPYEQYF. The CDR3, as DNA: TGTGCCAGCAGTTACCAGGGGCGTCCCTACGAGCAGTACTTC.

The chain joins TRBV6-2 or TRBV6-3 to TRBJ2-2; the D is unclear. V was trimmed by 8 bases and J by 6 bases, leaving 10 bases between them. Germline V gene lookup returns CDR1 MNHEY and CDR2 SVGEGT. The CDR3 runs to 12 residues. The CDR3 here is CASGFPAGELFF. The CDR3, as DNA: TGTGCCAGCGGATTCCCCGCCGGGGAGCTGTTTTTT.

The chain's CDR3 is CASSLAGTGYHLDTGELFF. The CDR3 DNA is TGTGCCAGCAGCTTAGCAGGGACAGGGTACCACTTGGACACCGGGGAGCTGTTTTTT. This rearrangement joins TRBV7-9 to TRBJ2-2; 9 positions agree with TRBD1. V was clipped by 0 bases and J by 3 bases; unmatched bases: 11. The CDR3 is 19 residues long. Germline V gives CDR1 SEHNR, CDR2 FQNEAQ (reference sequence). Supplemented by reference TRBV7-9 and TRBJ2-2, the full variable domain reads DTGVSQNPRHKITKRGQNVTFRCDPISEHNRLYWYRQTLGQGPEFLTYFQNEAQLEKSRLLSDRFSAERPKGSFSTLEIQRTEQGDSAMYLCASSLAGTGYHLDTGELFFGEGSRLTVL.

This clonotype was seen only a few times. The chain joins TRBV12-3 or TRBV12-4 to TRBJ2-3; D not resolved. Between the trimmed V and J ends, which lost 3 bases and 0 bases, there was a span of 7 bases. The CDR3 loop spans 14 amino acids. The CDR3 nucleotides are TGTGCCAGCAGTTTGTCCGAGAGCACAGATACGCAGTATTTT. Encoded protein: CASSLSESTDTQYF.

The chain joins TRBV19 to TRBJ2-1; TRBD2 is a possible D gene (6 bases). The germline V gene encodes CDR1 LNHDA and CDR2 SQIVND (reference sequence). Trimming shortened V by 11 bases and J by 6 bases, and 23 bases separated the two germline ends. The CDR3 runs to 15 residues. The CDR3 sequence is CAGSRRAEEVNEQFF. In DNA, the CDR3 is TGTGCCGGGAGCCGGAGGGCCGAAGAGGTCAATGAGCAGTTCTTC. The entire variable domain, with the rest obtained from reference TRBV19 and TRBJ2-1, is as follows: DGGITQSPKYLFRKEGQNVTLSCEQNLNHDAMYWYRQDPGQGLRLIYYSQIVNDFQKGDIAEGYSVSREKKESFPLTVTSAQKNPTAFYLCAGSRRAEEVNEQFFGPGTRLTVL.

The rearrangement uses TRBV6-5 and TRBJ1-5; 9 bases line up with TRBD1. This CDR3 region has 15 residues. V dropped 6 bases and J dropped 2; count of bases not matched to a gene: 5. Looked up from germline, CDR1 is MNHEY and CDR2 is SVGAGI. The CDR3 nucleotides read TGTGCCAGCAGGGGAACAGGGGGCGGCAATCAGCCCCAGCATTTT. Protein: CASRGTGGGNQPQHF.

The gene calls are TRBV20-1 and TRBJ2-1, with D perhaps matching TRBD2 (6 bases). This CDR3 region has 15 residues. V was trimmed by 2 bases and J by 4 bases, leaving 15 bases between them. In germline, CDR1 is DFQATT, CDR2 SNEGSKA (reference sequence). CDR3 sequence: CSARPPLALYNEQFF. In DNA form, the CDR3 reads TGCAGTGCTAGACCCCCGCTAGCGTTATACAATGAGCAGTTCTTC.

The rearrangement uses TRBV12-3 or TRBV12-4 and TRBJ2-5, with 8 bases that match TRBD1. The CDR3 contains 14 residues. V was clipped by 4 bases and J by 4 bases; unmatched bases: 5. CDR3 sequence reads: CASSSSTGVETQYF. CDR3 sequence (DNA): TGTGCCAGCAGTTCCTCGACAGGGGTAGAGACCCAGTACTTC.

The CDR3 region is CASSLADRGLKETQYF. CDR3 bases: TGTGCCAGCAGCTTAGCGGACAGGGGGCTTAAGGAGACCCAGTACTTC. This chain connects TRBV7-2 to TRBJ2-5; 11 bases agree with TRBD1. Germline V lookup: CDR1 SGHTA, CDR2 FQGNSA. The ends lost 0 bases at V and 5 bases at J; junction bases unmatched: 5. The CDR3 is 16 amino acids.